Below, 22 T cell receptor beta chains from the same sample are listed, as sequenced in a study of CD8 T cells in ankylosing spondylitis. TCRdb redid the calling of the 5' RACE reads with MiXCR, one entry per CDR3 protein. The repertoire holds a few hundred thousand distinct CDR3 sequences, with under 14% as singletons. Input material: blood, either unsorted or a sorted T cell fraction (not recorded which). These TCRs come from a female donor with ankylosing spondylitis or in good health (not recorded which).

The V gene is TRBV28, the J gene TRBJ2-7; the match to TRBD1 covers 9 bases. The V segment lost 11 bases and the J segment 6 bases; nucleotides outside the gene matches: 11. The CDR3 runs 13 residues. Looked up from germline, CDR1 is MDHEN and CDR2 is SYDVKM. CDR3 DNA sequence: TGTGCCGGCCTGGGACAGGGAAGTACCGAGCAGTACTTC. This encodes CAGLGQGSTEQYF.

This clonotype occurred many times. The rearrangement uses TRBV29-1 and TRBJ1-6, with TRBD1 as a possible D gene (5 bases). Trimming removed 6 bases from V and 8 bases from J, with 14 bases in between. CDR3 size: 13 residues. The germline V gene has CDR1 SQVTM and CDR2 ANQGSEA. The CDR3 protein is CSVQRGADSPLHF. The CDR3 DNA follows: TGCAGCGTCCAGAGGGGAGCGGATTCACCCCTCCACTTT.

The table lists this clonotype with many counts. V gene TRBV6-5 combines with J gene TRBJ2-7, with D tentatively TRBD2 (7 bases). The CDR3 is made up of 15 amino acids. The V gene lost 2 bases and the J gene lost 6 bases, with 17 bases spanning the gap. Germline V gene lookup returns CDR1 MNHEY and CDR2 SVGAGI. The CDR3 region has the DNA TGTGCCAGCAGTTACGGGGGGGCTAGCCCCAGCGAGCAGTACTTC. Encoded protein: CASSYGGASPSEQYF.

This rearrangement joins TRBV20-1 to TRBJ2-7, with 14 bases identical to TRBD2. V lost 0 bases, J lost 4 bases, and 11 bases stayed unmatched. Germline CDR1 reads DFQATT; CDR2 reads SNEGSKA (reference sequence). The CDR3 has 18 residues. The CDR3 region has the DNA TGCAGTGCTAGAGAAACCCGACTAGCGGGAGGGTCAGAGTACGAGCAGTACTTC. It yields the protein CSARETRLAGGSEYEQYF.

V gene TRBV5-1 combines with J gene TRBJ2-5; D assignment may be TRBD1 or TRBD2 (6 bases each). CDR1 is SGHRS and CDR2 is YFSETQ in the germline V gene. The CDR3 is made up of 14 amino acids. Trimming cost V 3 bases and J 1 base, with 10 bases left between them. The CDR3 protein is CASSSGDSQETQYF. The DNA of the CDR3 is TGCGCCAGCAGCTCAGGGGACTCCCAAGAGACCCAGTACTTC.

The sample holds many counts of this clonotype. The rearrangement uses TRBV7-2 and TRBJ2-1, with TRBD2 identical over 13 bases. CDR3 length: 15 residues. The V and J ends lost 2 bases and 9 bases, in that order; junction bases with no gene match: 4. The germline V gene encodes CDR1 SGHTA and CDR2 FQGNSA. Here the CDR3 reads CASSLMTSGRSEQFF. The CDR3 DNA reads as TGTGCCAGCAGCTTAATGACTAGCGGGAGGAGTGAGCAGTTCTTC.

This clonotype was observed at least ten times. The chain is built from TRBV9 and TRBJ1-4; D not certain. V was clipped by 3 bases and J by 8 bases, with 17 bases between them. The CDR3 is 15 residues long. The germline V gene has CDR1 SGDLS and CDR2 YYNGEE. The CDR3 region has the DNA TGTGCCAGCAGCGCCCAAGGAGCCCTGGGAGAAAAACTGTTTTTT. Its translation is CASSAQGALGEKLFF.

This clonotype was detected only a few times. The chain joins TRBV20-1 to TRBJ2-1; 9 bases agree with TRBD2. The trim removed 6 bases at V and 5 bases at J, leaving 2 bases unmatched. This CDR3 has 12 residues. Germline lookup yields CDR1 DFQATT and CDR2 SNEGSKA (reference sequence). This CDR3 reads CSAAGGNNEQFF. As DNA, the CDR3 is TGCAGTGCCGCGGGGGGGAACAATGAGCAGTTCTTC.

With regard to this clonotype: This may stem from a read error, because a much larger clone lies one nucleotide away. The chain links TRBV7-2 to TRBJ2-1; D is unclear. Germline V CDR1 and CDR2: SGHTA, FQGNSA. The CDR3 runs 13 residues. The CDR3: CASSAHPYSEQFF. The CDR3 bases are TGTGCCAGCAGCGCCCATCCTTACAGTGAGCAGTTCTTC.

This sequence joins TRBV18 and TRBJ1-2; 10 bases match TRBD1. The CDR3 covers 14 residues. Germline CDR1 is KGHSH and CDR2 is LQKENI. With V trimmed by 3 bases and J by 5 bases, 3 bases remained unmatched. The CDR3 loop reads CASSPGTGEYGYTF. DNA for the CDR3: TGTGCCAGCTCACCCGGGACAGGGGAATATGGCTACACCTTC.

This clonotype was counted ten times or more. The J gene is TRBJ2-5, the V gene TRBV6-1, with unresolved D. The CDR3 contains 14 residues. V lost 7 bases and J 5 bases, leaving 17 bases between the germline ends. Per germline, CDR1 MNHNS and CDR2 SASEGT. The CDR3 reads CASKPGPLRETQYF. The CDR3 region has the DNA TGTGCCAGCAAACCCGGACCACTAAGGGAGACCCAGTACTTC.

This clonotype was observed a few times. This chain links TRBV27 with TRBJ2-7, with D uncertain. The germline CDR1 and CDR2 sequences are MNHEY and SMNVEV (reference sequence). This CDR3 has 14 amino acids. Between the trimmed V and J ends, which lost 3 bases and 0 bases, there was a span of 9 bases. The CDR3 loop is CASSFNPSSYEQYF. The CDR3 DNA reads TGTGCCAGCAGTTTTAATCCCAGCTCCTACGAGCAGTACTTC.

This clonotype appeared a few times. The V and J genes are TRBV5-6 and TRBJ2-5; TRBD2 matches at 11 bases. With V trimmed by 2 bases and J by 4 bases, 4 bases remained unmatched. Germline CDR1 SGHDT, CDR2 YYEEEE. CDR3 size: 15 residues. As DNA, the CDR3 is TGTGCCAGCAGCTTTGGGACTAGCGGACTAGAGACCCAGTACTTC. Translating gives CASSFGTSGLETQYF. Together with reference TRBV5-6 and TRBJ2-5, the CDR3 gives the full variable domain: DAGVTQSPTHLIKTRGQQVTLRCSPKSGHDTVSWYQQALGQGPQFIFQYYEEEERQRGNFPDRFSGHQFPNYSSELNVNALLLGDSALYLCASSFGTSGLETQYFGPGTRLLVL.

This clonotype was seen a handful of times. Here the CDR3 reads CASSYSRFSGANVLTF. Written as DNA, the CDR3 is TGTGCCAGCAGTTACTCGAGATTCTCTGGGGCCAACGTCCTGACTTTC. The chain employs TRBV6-5 and TRBJ2-6, with no clear D. The CDR3 loop spans 16 amino acids. V was pared by 0 bases and J by 0 bases, with 6 bases between. CDR1 and CDR2 from the germline V gene are MNHEY and SVGAGI.

As regards this clonotype: Compared with germline, one end of the junction differs, possibly owing to a read error. V is TRBV20-1 and J is TRBJ2-7; D might be TRBD2 (6 bases). Looked up from germline, CDR1 is DFQATT and CDR2 is SNEGSKA (reference sequence). This CDR3 comprises 14 residues. CDR3 protein: CSAAPATRLYEQYF. In DNA form, the CDR3 reads TGCAGTGCTGCCCCCGCGACTAGACTGTACGAGCAATACTTC.

Many counts were recorded for this clonotype. The chain joins TRBV20-1 to TRBJ2-3; 9 bases are shared with TRBD1. Trimming at V came to 3 bases and at J to 8 bases, leaving 12 bases not matched to a gene. From germline, CDR1 is DFQATT and CDR2 SNEGSKA (reference sequence). The CDR3 is 15 amino acids. The CDR3 bases are TGCAGTGCTAGGTTACCGGGACAGGGTTTAGGTACGCAGTATTTT. It codes for CSARLPGQGLGTQYF.

This clonotype was seen only a few times. V gene TRBV7-2 combines with J gene TRBJ2-5; D uncertain. V shed 1 base and J shed 5 bases, with 8 bases lying between them. From germline, CDR1 is SGHTA and CDR2 FQGNSA. The CDR3 sequence is 13 residues long. CDR3 residues: CASSLGSFETQYF. CDR3 nucleotide sequence: TGTGCCAGCAGCTTAGGCAGTTTTGAGACCCAGTACTTC.

This clonotype was recorded many times. The chain employs TRBV7-2 and TRBJ2-3; a possible D gene is TRBD1 (6 bases). There are 14 residues in the CDR3. V was cut by 8 bases and J by 3 bases, with 15 bases left in between. Per the germline V gene, CDR1 is SGHTA and CDR2 is FQGNSA. DNA for the CDR3: TGTGCCAGCCGACCGGACAGCTGGACAGATACGCAGTATTTT. Its protein product is CASRPDSWTDTQYF. Supplemented by reference TRBV7-2 and TRBJ2-3, the full variable domain reads GAGVSQSPSNKVTEKGKDVELRCDPISGHTALYWYRQSLGQGLEFLIYFQGNSAPDKSGLPSDRFSAERTGGSVSTLTIQRTQQEDSAVYLCASRPDSWTDTQYFGPGTRLTVL.

This clonotype was observed at least ten times. The chain carries TRBV28 and TRBJ2-7; either TRBD1 or TRBD2 may fit D (5 bases each). This CDR3 region has 15 residues. The germline gives CDR1 MDHEN, CDR2 SYDVKM. Trimming removed 5 bases at V and 0 bases at J, with 14 bases between. CDR3 DNA sequence: TGTGCCAGCAGTCCCTGGGACGGTTACTCCTACGAGCAGTACTTC. This translates into CASSPWDGYSYEQYF.

With regard to this clonotype: This may stem from a read error, because a much larger clone lies one nucleotide away. This chain uses TRBV5-1 with TRBJ2-4, with D perhaps TRBD1 (5 bases). Trimming cost V 4 bases and J 3 bases, with 14 bases left between them. CDR1 is SGHRS and CDR2 is YFSETQ in the germline V gene. CDR3 length equals 15 residues. The CDR3 DNA reads TGCGCCAGCAGCGGGGCTGCCGGAGTCAAAAACATTCAGTACTTC. Translation gives CASSGAAGVKNIQYF.

The table lists this clonotype with a few counts. The chain employs TRBV11-2 and TRBJ2-5; TRBD2 aligns across 12 bases. The CDR3 has 21 residues. The junction had 19 bases not matched to a gene; V was cut back by 0 bases and J by 5 bases. Germline V gene lookup returns CDR1 SGHAT and CDR2 FQNNGV. In DNA, the CDR3 is TGTGCCAGCAGCTTAGAGGCAGGAACGACTAGCGGGAGAATCAGGGGTGAGACCCAGTACTTC. Protein sequence: CASSLEAGTTSGRIRGETQYF.

A remark on this clonotype: A much larger clone differs from this one at a single base, so this may be a read error. The rearrangement uses TRBV20-1 and TRBJ2-1; 9 bases align to TRBD2. The ends lost 2 bases at V and 8 bases at J; junction bases unmatched: 10. CDR3 length: 15 amino acids. Germline V gives CDR1 DFQATT, CDR2 SNEGSKA (reference sequence). The CDR3 nucleotides read TGCAGTGCTAGACACGCGGGAGGGGATAGGGATGAGCAGTTCTTC. Protein sequence: CSARHAGGDRDEQFF.